These 30 T cell receptor beta chains were all obtained from the same sample, sequenced in a study of T cell clones after liver transplantation. Clones were sequenced by immunoSEQ multiplex PCR, and TCRdb holds only the in-frame ones, with some missing. The data show 95,000 to 110,000 clones, with approximately 78% seen just once and over 0.75% held by the top ten. This material consisted of CD4+ T cells from blood, taken before liver transplant. The receptor set was obtained from a human donor who received a liver transplant.

CDR3 residues: CAISDLGQDSYEQYF. CDR3 bases: TGTGCCATCAGTGACCTCGGACAGGACTCCTACGAGCAGTACTTC. This chain joins TRBV10-3 and TRBJ2-7; 7 positions match TRBD1. CDR3 length: 15 amino acids. Germline V gives CDR1 ENHRY, CDR2 SYGVKD. J lost 0 bases, V lost 3 bases, and 5 bases had no gene match.

The chain recombines TRBV11-2 with TRBJ2-2; D perhaps matches TRBD2 (5 bases). This CDR3 spans 14 amino acids. Trimming removed 4 bases from V and 4 bases from J, with 10 bases in between. CDR1 SGHAT and CDR2 FQNNGV come from the germline V gene. The CDR3 DNA is TGTGCCAGCAGCTCGGACTGGAGCACCGGGGAGCTGTTTTTT. It is translated as CASSSDWSTGELFF. The whole variable domain, remainder taken from reference TRBV11-2 and TRBJ2-2, is EAGVAQSPRYKIIEKRQSVAFWCNPISGHATLYWYQQILGQGPKLLIQFQNNGVVDDSQLPKDRFSAERLKGVDSTLKIQPAKLEDSAVYLCASSSDWSTGELFFGEGSRLTVL.

The chain recombines TRBV9 with TRBJ2-2; D remains ambiguous. This CDR3 has 15 residues. Between the trimmed V and J ends, which lost 2 bases and 0 bases, there was a span of 8 bases. Germline V gene data show CDR1 as SGDLS and CDR2 as YYNGEE. The CDR3: CASSVGATNTGELFF. CDR3 bases: TGTGCCAGCAGCGTCGGAGCCACGAACACCGGGGAGCTGTTTTTT. The full variable domain, in which reference TRBV9 and TRBJ2-2 provide the parts outside the CDR3, is DSGVTQTPKHLITATGQRVTLRCSPRSGDLSVYWYQQSLDQGLQFLIQYYNGEERAKGNILERFSAQQFPDLHSELNLSSLELGDSALYFCASSVGATNTGELFFGEGSRLTVL.

V usage is TRBV25-1 and J usage is TRBJ2-1; D unclear. Per germline, CDR1 MGHDK and CDR2 SYGVNS. This CDR3 is built from 11 residues. V was shortened by 6 bases and J by 6 bases, with 6 bases between the two germline ends. CDR3 bases: TGTGCCAGCAGACAGATCAATGAGCAGTTCTTC. It specifies CASRQINEQFF.

V and J are TRBV15 and TRBJ2-3; TRBD2 aligns across 7 bases. Germline CDR1 LNHNV, CDR2 YYDKDF (reference sequence). The CDR3 has 16 amino acids. After removal of 1 base from V and 2 bases from J, the junction contained 6 bases not matched to a gene. CDR3 DNA sequence: TGTGCCACCAGCAGAGTAGGGACTACCTACACAGATACGCAGTATTTT. It specifies CATSRVGTTYTDTQYF.

The rearrangement links TRBV11-3 to TRBJ2-2, with D tentatively TRBD1 or TRBD2 (7 bases each). The V gene lost 5 bases and the J gene lost 0 bases, with 10 bases spanning the gap. The CDR3 covers 15 residues. Germline CDR1 and CDR2: SGHNT and YENEEA. The CDR3 nucleotides read TGTGCCAGCAGCCCAGGGGGGGCGAACACCGGGGAGCTGTTTTTT. Protein: CASSPGGANTGELFF.

The chain is built from TRBV9 and TRBJ2-2; D is undetermined. This CDR3 comprises 15 residues. CDR1 is SGDLS, CDR2 YYNGEE, per germline. The germline V and J ends were trimmed by 0 bases and 5 bases, with 11 bases remaining between them. This CDR3 is CASSVDILGTGELFF. CDR3 in DNA: TGTGCCAGCAGCGTAGACATCCTGGGGACCGGGGAGCTGTTTTTT.

The chain carries TRBV7-9 and TRBJ1-5; D gene unclear. V lost 1 base to trimming and J lost 3 bases, with 7 bases between them. This CDR3 is 14 amino acids long. CDR1 is SEHNR and CDR2 is FQNEAQ in the germline V gene (reference sequence). The CDR3 nucleotides read TGTGCCAGCAGCTTAGATGTATCCAATCAGCCCCAGCATTTT. It codes for CASSLDVSNQPQHF.

The V call is TRBV6-1, the J call TRBJ2-2; D is unclear. This CDR3 contains 14 residues. Trimming removed 2 bases from V and 7 bases from J, with 11 bases in between. Germline CDR1 and CDR2: MNHNS and SASEGT. Here the CDR3 reads CASSETLVGGELFF. The CDR3 nucleotides are TGTGCCAGCAGTGAAACCCTAGTGGGCGGGGAGCTGTTTTTT.

The genes are TRBV5-6 and TRBJ2-3; D might be TRBD1 or TRBD2, each matching 5 bases. CDR1 is SGHDT and CDR2 is YYEEEE in the germline V gene. V was shortened by 1 base and J by 1 base, with 13 bases between the two germline ends. There are 16 residues in the CDR3. This chain's CDR3 is CASSLTGQGGTDTQYF. CDR3 nucleotides: TGTGCCAGCAGCTTGACGGGGCAGGGCGGCACAGATACGCAGTATTTT.

This chain uses TRBV27 with TRBJ1-5; D ambiguous. In germline, CDR1 is MNHEY, CDR2 SMNVEV (reference sequence). The CDR3 covers 12 residues. The CDR3 sequence: CVRTLGDQPQHF. The CDR3 DNA reads as TGTGTAAGGACCCTCGGGGATCAGCCCCAGCATTTT.

The chain joins TRBV27 to TRBJ1-5; maybe TRBD1 (6 bases). The CDR3 runs 16 residues. Germline values: CDR1 MNHEY, CDR2 SMNVEV (reference sequence). The V end was cut by 5 bases, the J end by 2 bases, with 16 bases between. CDR3 amino acids: CASSTRTGHGNQPQHF. DNA for the CDR3: TGTGCCAGCAGTACACGAACAGGGCATGGCAATCAGCCCCAGCATTTT.

At least ten counts were recorded for this clone. The chain joins TRBV5-1 to TRBJ2-7; the match to TRBD1 covers 7 bases. Germline values: CDR1 SGHRS, CDR2 YFSETQ. V was pared by 4 bases and J by 4 bases, with 11 bases of the junction left unmatched. This CDR3 comprises 15 residues. The CDR3 coding sequence is TGCGCCAGCAGCCTGTACAACAGGGGTCAATACGAGCAGTACTTC. Translation gives CASSLYNRGQYEQYF.

The chain employs TRBV11-2 and TRBJ1-2, with TRBD1 identical over 7 bases. V lost 5 bases and J lost 3; bases outside the gene matches: 12. The germline CDR1 and CDR2 sequences are SGHAT and FQNNGV. This CDR3 has 16 amino acids. CDR3 loop: CASSQRTGAVHYGYTF. The CDR3 DNA follows: TGTGCCAGCAGCCAACGCACAGGGGCCGTCCACTATGGCTACACCTTC.

This clone was observed a handful of times. This rearrangement joins TRBV5-6 to TRBJ1-2; D unresolved. In germline, CDR1 is SGHDT, CDR2 YYEEEE. CDR3 length: 11 residues. Trimming removed 3 bases from V and 4 bases from J, with 4 bases in between. The CDR3 spells CASSSLYGYTF. The CDR3 DNA is TGTGCCAGCAGCTCGCTCTATGGCTACACCTTC. Full variable domain (remainder filled in from reference TRBV5-6 and TRBJ1-2): DAGVTQSPTHLIKTRGQQVTLRCSPKSGHDTVSWYQQALGQGPQFIFQYYEEEERQRGNFPDRFSGHQFPNYSSELNVNALLLGDSALYLCASSSLYGYTFGSGTRLTVV.

This rearrangement joins TRBV7-2 to TRBJ2-1; perhaps TRBD2 as D (5 bases). The CDR3 runs to 15 residues. The ends were cut back, 1 base at V and 2 bases at J, with 9 bases in the middle. Germline-derived CDR1 and CDR2 are SGHTA and FQGNSA. CDR3 amino acids: CASSLDQRPYNEQFF. As DNA, the CDR3 is TGTGCCAGCAGCTTAGATCAGCGGCCCTACAATGAGCAGTTCTTC.

V gene TRBV6-1 combines with J gene TRBJ1-3, with D unresolved. The germline V gene encodes CDR1 MNHNS and CDR2 SASEGT. V dropped 4 bases and J dropped 12 bases, with 10 bases sitting between them. CDR3 length: 11 residues. CDR3 sequence (DNA): TGTGCCAGCAGTGCCGGTCCGGGCATATATTTT. As protein: CASSAGPGIYF.

This sequence joins TRBV10-3 and TRBJ2-3; TRBD2 matches 8 bases. Trimming at V came to 6 bases and at J to 2 bases, leaving 4 bases not matched to a gene. From germline, CDR1 is ENHRY and CDR2 SYGVKD. The CDR3 is 14 amino acids. CDR3 bases: TGTGCCATCAGCGATAGCGGGACCACAGATACGCAGTATTTT. Protein: CAISDSGTTDTQYF.

DNA for the CDR3: TGCGCCAGCAGCCAAGTTCGGGCAGGGATAAACACCGGGGAGCTGTTTTTT. Protein sequence: CASSQVRAGINTGELFF. The chain couples TRBV4-1 to TRBJ2-2; D may be TRBD1 (5 bases). Looked up from germline, CDR1 is MGHRA and CDR2 is YSYEKL. The V gene lost 1 base and the J gene lost 2 bases, with 14 bases spanning the gap. The length of the CDR3 is 17 residues.

The chain carries TRBV11-2 and TRBJ2-5; tentatively, D is TRBD1 (5 bases). This CDR3 is built from 13 residues. Germline V gene lookup returns CDR1 SGHAT and CDR2 FQNNGV. Trimming removed 4 bases from V and 4 bases from J, with 10 bases in between. The DNA for the CDR3 is TGTGCCAGCAGCTCAGGGTTAGGAGAGACCCAGTACTTC. As protein: CASSSGLGETQYF. Full variable domain (remainder filled in from reference TRBV11-2 and TRBJ2-5): EAGVAQSPRYKIIEKRQSVAFWCNPISGHATLYWYQQILGQGPKLLIQFQNNGVVDDSQLPKDRFSAERLKGVDSTLKIQPAKLEDSAVYLCASSSGLGETQYFGPGTRLLVL.

The V and J genes are TRBV7-6 and TRBJ1-5; D gene ambiguous. CDR3 length: 13 residues. Germline V gene lookup returns CDR1 SGHVS and CDR2 FNYEAQ. Deletions cut 0 bases from V and 4 bases from J, with 4 bases between. CDR3 amino acids: CASSLAENQPQHF. Written as DNA, the CDR3 is TGTGCCAGCAGCTTAGCGGAAAATCAGCCCCAGCATTTT.

CDR3 sequence (DNA): TGTGCCATCAGTGAATTTAAGGGTGCAAGAGTCGATCAGCCCCAGCATTTT. Its translation: CAISEFKGARVDQPQHF. The chain carries TRBV10-3 and TRBJ1-5; D gene unclear. The germline gives CDR1 ENHRY, CDR2 SYGVKD. The CDR3 is made up of 17 amino acids. The V end lost 3 bases, the J end lost 5 bases, and 20 bases lay between the germline ends.

The rearrangement uses TRBV29-1 and TRBJ1-5; maybe TRBD1 (5 bases). Germline CDR1 reads SQVTM; CDR2 reads ANQGSEA. V shed 3 bases and J shed 4 bases, with 19 bases lying between them. The CDR3 extends over 16 amino acids. CDR3 bases: TGCAGCGTTGAGGCAAAAGGAGGGGACCCTAATCAGCCCCAGCATTTT. Amino acids: CSVEAKGGDPNQPQHF. Full variable domain (remainder filled in from reference TRBV29-1 and TRBJ1-5): SAVISQKPSRDICQRGTSLTIQCQVDSQVTMMFWYRQQPGQSLTLIATANQGSEATYESGFVIDKFPISRPNLTFSTLTVSNMSPEDSSIYLCSVEAKGGDPNQPQHFGDGTRLSIL.

A remark on this clone: This CDR3 is also generated by other DNA sequences in the sample. J is TRBJ2-7 and V is TRBV27, with D possibly TRBD1 on 6 matching bases. The CDR3 is made up of 11 amino acids. The V and J ends lost 5 bases and 7 bases respectively, with 9 bases between them. Germline V CDR1 and CDR2: MNHEY, SMNVEV (reference sequence). CDR3 residues: CASSRGREQYF. The CDR3 DNA reads as TGTGCCAGCAGTAGGGGGAGAGAGCAGTACTTC.

This clone has just one count. The chain employs TRBV5-4 and TRBJ1-1; D might be TRBD1 (5 bases). V dropped 0 bases and J dropped 4 bases, with 10 bases sitting between them. CDR1 and CDR2 (germline): SGHNT, YYREEE (reference sequence). CDR3 length: 14 residues. The CDR3 region is CASSLAGGGTEAFF. The CDR3 region has the DNA TGTGCCAGCAGCTTGGCCGGGGGGGGCACTGAAGCTTTCTTT.

This clone was seen just once. This chain connects TRBV6-1 to TRBJ2-3, with D perhaps matching TRBD2 (5 bases). Germline V gene lookup returns CDR1 MNHNS and CDR2 SASEGT. This CDR3 spans 16 amino acids. Deletions cut 3 bases from V and 6 bases from J, with 19 bases between. The chain's CDR3 is CASSESSGPGFDTQYF. The CDR3 DNA is TGTGCCAGCAGTGAGTCAAGCGGTCCTGGGTTCGATACGCAGTATTTT.

V usage is TRBV5-5 and J usage is TRBJ2-3, with TRBD2 matching over 10 bases. CDR1 is SGHKS, CDR2 YYEKEE, per germline (reference sequence). The CDR3 loop spans 17 amino acids. V was pared by 4 bases and J by 3 bases, with 11 bases of the junction left unmatched. CDR3 protein: CASSHRVAGGGTDTQYF. The CDR3, as DNA: TGTGCCAGCAGCCACAGAGTAGCGGGGGGAGGTACAGATACGCAGTATTTT.

This chain joins TRBV7-8 and TRBJ1-6; D not resolved. There are 13 residues in the CDR3. V lost 5 bases and J 7 bases, leaving 9 bases between the germline ends. Germline CDR1 is SGHVS and CDR2 is FQNEAQ. The CDR3 loop reads CASSPELNSPLHF. The CDR3 bases are TGTGCCAGCAGCCCGGAGTTAAATTCACCCCTCCACTTT.

Only a few counts were recorded for this clone. The gene calls are TRBV7-9 and TRBJ2-7, with unresolved D. The CDR3 contains 13 residues. Germline CDR1 SEHNR, CDR2 FQNEAQ (reference sequence). The V end was cut by 5 bases, the J end by 4 bases, with 12 bases between. The CDR3 loop reads CASSLGQVYEQYF. In DNA form, the CDR3 reads TGTGCCAGCAGCCTGGGCCAGGTGTACGAGCAGTACTTC. Full variable domain (rest looked up from reference TRBV7-9 and TRBJ2-7): DTGVSQNPRHKITKRGQNVTFRCDPISEHNRLYWYRQTLGQGPEFLTYFQNEAQLEKSRLLSDRFSAERPKGSFSTLEIQRTEQGDSAMYLCASSLGQVYEQYFGPGTRLTVT.

The V and J genes are TRBV19 and TRBJ2-2; D may be TRBD1 or TRBD2 (6 bases each). This CDR3 contains 16 residues. Trimming took off 2 bases at V and 2 bases at J, with 12 bases between the two ends. Germline V lookup: CDR1 LNHDA, CDR2 SQIVND (reference sequence). CDR3 in DNA: TGTGCCAGTAGTATACCCAAGGGGGGAAACACCGGGGAGCTGTTTTTT. Translation: CASSIPKGGNTGELFF.